A selection of T cell receptor beta chains follows, all from one sample in a study of cytomegalovirus exposure and HLA in healthy donors. Some clones are missing from TCRdb's copy, which holds only in-frame ones; the method was immunoSEQ multiplex PCR. Among approximately 120,000 clones, around 73% were seen once, and the ten largest hold around 7.7%. The sample was PBMCs. Receptors originate from a man aged 40-49 years in good health and CMV-seronegative. Both conserved end residues are part of each CDR3. A D gene is named only where the DNA matches it firmly. Clone size is stated in some rows and not others, as once, few, many or a class when expanded.

j_call clone_size v_call d_call cdr3_nt cdr3_aa
TRBJ2-1 many TRBV4-3 - TGCGCCAGCAGCCAAGAAGGGGACTCCGAAGCCTACAATGAGCAGTTCTTC CASSQEGDSEAYNEQFF
TRBJ1-1 few TRBV14 - TGTGCCAGCAGCCAAGAAGGCAGGGGACGGAACACTGAAGCTTTCTTT CASSQEGRGRNTEAFF
TRBJ1-2 few TRBV28 - TGTGCCAGCAGTGCCAGTTCATCCTATGGCTACACCTTC CASSASSSYGYTF
TRBJ2-1 - TRBV7-6 - TGTGCCAGCAGCGCCCTGGCGGCCTACTCCTACAATGAGCAGTTCTTC CASSALAAYSYNEQFF
TRBJ1-5 - TRBV18 TRBD1 TGTGCCAGCTCACCGGACAGGGGGTCTATGCGGCCCCAGCATTTT CASSPDRGSMRPQHF
TRBJ1-4 - TRBV30 - TGTGCCTGGAGTGTATGGGGCAGAACAACTAATGAAAAACTGTTTTTT CAWSVWGRTTNEKLFF
TRBJ2-5 - TRBV5-1 TRBD2 TGCGCCAGCAGCTTGAGGTCTAGCGGGGGTGAGACCCAGTACTTC CASSLRSSGGETQYF
TRBJ2-3 - TRBV7-3 TRBD1 TGTGCCAGCAGCTGGCTCCCGGGACAGGGGACAGATACGCAGTATTTT CASSWLPGQGTDTQYF
TRBJ1-5 few TRBV27 - TGTGCCAGCAGTCGTTATAGCAATCAGCCCCAGCATTTT CASSRYSNQPQHF
TRBJ2-7 - TRBV14 - TGTGCCAGCAGCCAAGGCGCAGGGATCTTCGAGCAGTACTTC CASSQGAGIFEQYF
TRBJ2-3 - TRBV11-3 - TGTGCCAGCAGCGAAAGCGGGCGAGCAGATACGCAGTATTTT CASSESGRADTQYF
TRBJ2-7 few TRBV5-1 - TGCGCCAGCAGCTTGGCCGGGACTGGGGCGGACTACGAGCAGTACTTC CASSLAGTGADYEQYF
TRBJ2-1 - TRBV7-3 TRBD2 TGTGCCAGCAGCTCGGGGGGGACTACCTACAATGAGCAGTTCTTC CASSSGGTTYNEQFF
TRBJ2-7 - TRBV14 TRBD1 TGTGCCAGCAGCCTAGGACAGGGTGGCTACGAGCAGTACTTC CASSLGQGGYEQYF
TRBJ2-3 - TRBV7-2 - TGTGCCAGCAGCTCCCCATCCACAGATACGCAGTATTTT CASSSPSTDTQYF
TRBJ1-1 few TRBV27 - TGTGCCAGCAGAAAAGGGACTCGCACTGAAGCTTTCTTT CASRKGTRTEAFF
TRBJ2-2 - TRBV7-2 - TGTGCCAGCAGCGCCCTACCAGGAAGGACCGGGGAGCTGTTTTTT CASSALPGRTGELFF
TRBJ2-7 once TRBV21-1 - TGTGCCAGCAGCTTCAAGACTTGCTCCTACGAGCAGTACTTC CASSFKTCSYEQYF
TRBJ1-1 once TRBV5-4 - TGTGCCAGCAGCTTGGGTACAGGGCGGAACACTGAAGCTTTCTTT CASSLGTGRNTEAFF
TRBJ2-2 - TRBV2 - TGTGCCAGCAGTGAACAGGGGCGGAACACCGGGGAGCTGTTTTTT CASSEQGRNTGELFF
TRBJ1-1 - TRBV7-8 - TGTGCCAGCAGCTTAGTCGGAGGGGGGGACACTGAAGCTTTCTTT CASSLVGGGDTEAFF
TRBJ2-3 - TRBV5-4 - TGTGCCAGCACCCCGGCCGGGGGGCGGTCGACAGATACGCAGTATTTT CASTPAGGRSTDTQYF
TRBJ2-3 - TRBV19 TRBD2 TGTGCCAGTAGTCACACTAGCGGGGTGACAGATACGCAGTATTTT CASSHTSGVTDTQYF
TRBJ1-1 - TRBV5-4 - TGTGCCAGCACCATCGTGGGGTCGGGGGACACTGAAGCTTTCTTT CASTIVGSGDTEAFF
TRBJ2-2 once TRBV29-1 TRBD2 TGCAGCGTAAAAGTCCCCCTAGCGGGGGGCCTGAACACCGGGGAGCTGTTTTTT CSVKVPLAGGLNTGELFF
TRBJ2-7 - TRBV6-5 - TGTGCCAGCCGAGAAACAGGGAGATCTTACGAGCAGTACTTC CASRETGRSYEQYF
TRBJ2-7 - TRBV10-3 TRBD1 TGTGCCATCACGCCGGGACAGGGGTTGCTCGAGCAGTACTTC CAITPGQGLLEQYF
TRBJ2-3 - TRBV27 TRBD2 TGTGCCAGCAGTTCGATCGGGGGGGATCTTCTCACAGATACGCAGTATTTT CASSSIGGDLLTDTQYF
TRBJ1-6 few TRBV5-6 - TGTGCCAGCACACTACAGGGCAGAACAAATAATTCACCCCTCCACTTT CASTLQGRTNNSPLHF
TRBJ1-2 - TRBV7-9 TRBD1 TGTGCCAGCAGCTACTCCCCAGGGGGGAGGCCCTATGGCTACACCTTC CASSYSPGGRPYGYTF
TRBJ2-7 few TRBV2 TRBD2 TGTGCCAGCAGTGTGTTGGGGGGGAGCTACGAGCAGTACTTC CASSVLGGSYEQYF
TRBJ2-5 - TRBV6-6 - TGTGCCAGCAGTCCTCAAGAGACCCAGTACTTC CASSPQETQYF
TRBJ2-2 - TRBV5-1 TRBD2 TGCGCCAGCAGCTTGGCACTAGCGGGAAACACCGGGGAGCTGTTTTTT CASSLALAGNTGELFF
TRBJ2-5 few TRBV7-3 TRBD2 TGTGCCAGCACTGTTATTAGCGGGGGGGCCCCTAGGTACCAAGAGACCCAGTACTTC CASTVISGGAPRYQETQYF
TRBJ1-2 - TRBV2 - TGTGCCAGCAGTGAATTCATGGGGGGAGTTGGCTACACCTTC CASSEFMGGVGYTF
TRBJ1-2 - TRBV29-1 TRBD1 TGCAGCGTTGAAGAGGCGGCAGGGGGATATGGCTACACCTTC CSVEEAAGGYGYTF
TRBJ2-1 once TRBV6-5 - TGTGCCAGCAGAGGAACTAAGGAACAGTTCTTC CASRGTKEQFF
TRBJ2-1 - TRBV7-7 TRBD2 TGTGCTAGCAGCCCGAGCTTGTCTAGCGGGATCTACAATGAGCAGTTCTTC CASSPSLSSGIYNEQFF
TRBJ1-1 - TRBV4-2 - TGTGCCAGCAGCCAATCCTTAGACATTTTCCCTGAAGCTTTCTTT CASSQSLDIFPEAFF
TRBJ2-7 - TRBV7-8 - TGTGCCAGCAGCCCGCGGGACCGACCCTCCGAGCAGTACTTC CASSPRDRPSEQYF
TRBJ2-1 - TRBV4-2 - TGTGCCAGCAGCCAGATGGGCCTCTACAATGAGCAGTTCTTC CASSQMGLYNEQFF
TRBJ1-1 few TRBV19 - TGTGCCAGTTCGGACAGAGTGAACACTGAAGCTTTCTTT CASSDRVNTEAFF
TRBJ1-2 few TRBV18 TRBD1 TGTGCCAGCTCACCCCTAGAAACAGGGGGTAGGGGCTACACCTTC CASSPLETGGRGYTF
TRBJ1-1 - TRBV9 - TGTGCCAGCAGCGTAGAATCAGGGGTGAACACTGAAGCTTTCTTT CASSVESGVNTEAFF
TRBJ2-3 once TRBV7-6 - TGTGCCAGCAGCTTAGACAGGGCGCAGTATTTT CASSLDRAQYF
TRBJ2-5 - TRBV5-8 - TGTGCCAGCAGCTTGGGGCATCCACCCCAAGAGACCCAGTACTTC CASSLGHPPQETQYF
TRBJ1-1 - TRBV4-3 - TGCGCCAGCAGCCAAGGGGCACTGGGGCCTGAAGCTTTCTTT CASSQGALGPEAFF
TRBJ1-2 few TRBV19 - TGTGCCAGTAGTATAGTATCCAGTCGACAAACTAACTATGGCTACACCTTC CASSIVSSRQTNYGYTF
TRBJ2-7 - TRBV7-8 - TGTGCCAGCAGCTCCAAGACGGGGTTGGACGAGCAGTACTTC CASSSKTGLDEQYF
TRBJ1-1 - TRBV6-1 - TGTGCCAGCAGCGAACCGGGAAGTTACACTGAAGCTTTCTTT CASSEPGSYTEAFF